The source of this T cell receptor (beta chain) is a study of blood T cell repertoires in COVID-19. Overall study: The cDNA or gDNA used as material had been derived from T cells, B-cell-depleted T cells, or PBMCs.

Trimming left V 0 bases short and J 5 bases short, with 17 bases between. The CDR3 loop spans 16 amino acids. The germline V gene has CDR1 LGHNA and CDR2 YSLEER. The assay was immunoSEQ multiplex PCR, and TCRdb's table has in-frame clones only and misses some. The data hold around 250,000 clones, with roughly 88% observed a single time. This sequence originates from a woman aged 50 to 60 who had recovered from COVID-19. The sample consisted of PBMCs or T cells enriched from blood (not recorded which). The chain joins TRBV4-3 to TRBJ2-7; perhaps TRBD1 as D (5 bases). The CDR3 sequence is CASSQDPLAGSHEQYF. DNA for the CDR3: TGCGCCAGCAGCCAAGATCCATTGGCAGGGTCCCACGAGCAGTACTTC.